There are a few counts of the clone carrying this TCR beta chain. What it binds is not known. This sample is part of a study of post-analysis software for immune sequencing data. The study, taken as a whole, reports: Controls had lower frequencies than patients of about 5 TRBV segments, which included TRBV5-6, TRBV5-1 and TRBV20-1.

Germline CDR1 SEHNR, CDR2 FQNEAQ (reference sequence). The CDR3 length is 15 residues. V was pared by 3 bases and J by 0 bases, with 10 bases between. The TCR beta cDNA libraries contained unique molecular identifiers. TCRdb re-called the PCR reads through MiXCR, storing one row per CDR3 protein. The table records about 540,000 distinct CDR3 sequences, under 40% of them present only once. The chain carries TRBV7-9 and TRBJ2-3, with D perhaps TRBD1 (5 bases). This sequence was found in a girl aged 2-17 years with multiple sclerosis. Sequencing input: blood. CDR3 sequence (DNA): TGTGCCAGCAGCTTGTCAGGGCTCAGCACAGATACGCAGTATTTT. Amino acid sequence: CASSLSGLSTDTQYF.